These T cell receptor beta chains were read from a single sample in a study of T cells in Graves' hyperthyroidism and ophthalmopathy. TCRdb redid the calling of the multiplex PCR reads with MiXCR, one entry per CDR3 protein. The sample has about 400,000 distinct CDR3 sequences; about 15% are singletons. The sample taken for sequencing was blood. The receptor set was obtained from a woman under 30 with Graves' hyperthyroidism that later progressed to Graves' ophthalmopathy. Both conserved end residues are part of each CDR3. D genes are given only for firm matches. Clone size, where shown, is once, few, many, or a class for clones that have expanded.

d_call: TRBD1; cdr3_length: 14; v_call: TRBV20-1; j_call: TRBJ2-7; clone_size: NA; cdr3_nt: TGCAGTGCCCAAGGACAGGGGTTCGCTACGGGGCAGTACTTC; cdr3_aa: CSAQGQGFATGQYF
d_call: TRBD2; cdr3_length: 14; v_call: TRBV24-1; j_call: TRBJ2-1; clone_size: many; cdr3_nt: TGTGCCACCAGTGCTGGACTAGATTACAATGAGCAGTTCTTC; cdr3_aa: CATSAGLDYNEQFF
d_call: NA; cdr3_length: 14; v_call: TRBV18; j_call: TRBJ2-5; clone_size: many; cdr3_nt: TGTGCCAGCTCACCACCGGCCAGTGCGGAGACCCAGTACTTC; cdr3_aa: CASSPPASAETQYF
d_call: NA; cdr3_length: 21; v_call: TRBV7-8; j_call: TRBJ2-2; clone_size: many; cdr3_nt: TGTGCCAGCAGCTTAGCAGGCCTGGGACATCCCATACCCACCTTAACCGGGGAGCTGTTTTTT; cdr3_aa: CASSLAGLGHPIPTLTGELFF
d_call: NA; cdr3_length: 16; v_call: TRBV20-1; j_call: TRBJ1-2; clone_size: many; cdr3_nt: TGCAGTGCTAGAGATTGGACCCAACATGAACTCTATGGCTACACCTTC; cdr3_aa: CSARDWTQHELYGYTF
d_call: TRBD2; cdr3_length: 19; v_call: TRBV11-3; j_call: TRBJ2-3; clone_size: few; cdr3_nt: TGTGCCAGCAGCTTAGGGGATCGCCTAGCGGGAGGTTCGACAGATACGCAGTATTTT; cdr3_aa: CASSLGDRLAGGSTDTQYF
d_call: NA; cdr3_length: 16; v_call: TRBV28; j_call: TRBJ1-1; clone_size: many; cdr3_nt: TGTGCCAGCAGTTTATACCCCCCCCAGGGAATCCCTGAAGCTTTCTTT; cdr3_aa: CASSLYPPQGIPEAFF
d_call: TRBD1; cdr3_length: 16; v_call: TRBV30; j_call: TRBJ2-5; clone_size: once; cdr3_nt: TGTGCCTGGACCCCGGGGTACCGGGACAGACAAGAGACCCAGTACTTC; cdr3_aa: CAWTPGYRDRQETQYF
d_call: NA; cdr3_length: 15; v_call: TRBV27; j_call: TRBJ1-1; clone_size: many; cdr3_nt: TGTGCCAGCAGTTTCTCGGGGGGCGTGAGCACTGAAGCTTTCTTT; cdr3_aa: CASSFSGGVSTEAFF
d_call: NA; cdr3_length: 16; v_call: TRBV7-2; j_call: TRBJ1-5; clone_size: NA; cdr3_nt: TGTGCCAGCAGCTTAGTGGCATCTTATAGCAATCAGCCCCAGCATTTT; cdr3_aa: CASSLVASYSNQPQHF
d_call: NA; cdr3_length: 15; v_call: TRBV12-3/TRBV12-4; j_call: TRBJ2-5; clone_size: many; cdr3_nt: TGTGCCAGCAGTTTTAACCCAGTTGTAAAAGAGACCCAGTACTTC; cdr3_aa: CASSFNPVVKETQYF
d_call: NA; cdr3_length: 16; v_call: TRBV5-8; j_call: TRBJ1-5; clone_size: NA; cdr3_nt: TGTGCCAGCAGCTTGGGGGGGACATTCAGCAATCAGCCCCAGCATTTT; cdr3_aa: CASSLGGTFSNQPQHF
d_call: NA; cdr3_length: 13; v_call: TRBV29-1; j_call: TRBJ2-5; clone_size: few; cdr3_nt: TGCAGCGTCAGAGGGTTGTACCAAGAGACCCAGTACTTC; cdr3_aa: CSVRGLYQETQYF
d_call: TRBD1; cdr3_length: 18; v_call: TRBV7-9; j_call: TRBJ1-3; clone_size: few; cdr3_nt: TGTGCCAGCAGCTTGCCATCGGGACAGGGGGTGGGTGGAAACACCATATATTTT; cdr3_aa: CASSLPSGQGVGGNTIYF
d_call: NA; cdr3_length: 15; v_call: TRBV19; j_call: TRBJ2-1; clone_size: NA; cdr3_nt: TGTGCCAGTAGTATAGATCTATTCGGGGTCGGTGAGCAGTTCTTC; cdr3_aa: CASSIDLFGVGEQFF
d_call: TRBD2; cdr3_length: 16; v_call: TRBV7-9; j_call: TRBJ2-7; clone_size: NA; cdr3_nt: TGTGCCAGCAGCTTAGCCTCCGGACTAGCGGGAAGCGAGCAGTACTTC; cdr3_aa: CASSLASGLAGSEQYF
d_call: TRBD2; cdr3_length: 17; v_call: TRBV7-2; j_call: TRBJ2-1; clone_size: many; cdr3_nt: TGTGCCAGCAGCTTAGCCGCCGGACTAGCGGGAGTTAATGAGCAGTTCTTC; cdr3_aa: CASSLAAGLAGVNEQFF
d_call: NA; cdr3_length: 14; v_call: TRBV3-1; j_call: TRBJ1-5; clone_size: many; cdr3_nt: TGTGCCAGCAGCCAGTCGGGAGGGAGGCAGCCCCAGCATTTT; cdr3_aa: CASSQSGGRQPQHF
d_call: NA; cdr3_length: 16; v_call: TRBV5-1; j_call: TRBJ2-3; clone_size: many; cdr3_nt: TGCGCCAGCAGCTTGAACGGAGGGGGAAACACAGATACGCAGTATTTT; cdr3_aa: CASSLNGGGNTDTQYF
d_call: TRBD1; cdr3_length: 17; v_call: TRBV27; j_call: TRBJ2-2; clone_size: many; cdr3_nt: TGTGCCAGCAGTTTACCCCTGGGACAGGGTGCCACCGGGGAGCTGTTTTTT; cdr3_aa: CASSLPLGQGATGELFF
d_call: TRBD1; cdr3_length: 15; v_call: TRBV28; j_call: TRBJ1-6; clone_size: NA; cdr3_nt: TGTGCCAGCAGGGGACAGGGGCTGGCGTATTCACCCCTCCACTTT; cdr3_aa: CASRGQGLAYSPLHF
d_call: NA; cdr3_length: 14; v_call: TRBV30; j_call: TRBJ2-2; clone_size: few; cdr3_nt: TGTGCCTGGAGTGCGGGAGTGGCCGCCGGGGAGCTGTTTTTT; cdr3_aa: CAWSAGVAAGELFF
d_call: NA; cdr3_length: 13; v_call: TRBV2; j_call: TRBJ2-5; clone_size: many; cdr3_nt: TGTGCCAGCAGTGATGGGGGACCAGAGACCCAGTACTTC; cdr3_aa: CASSDGGPETQYF
d_call: NA; cdr3_length: 15; v_call: TRBV4-1; j_call: TRBJ1-2; clone_size: NA; cdr3_nt: TGCGCCAGCAGCCATGCGGTACAGGGTAACTATGGCTACACCTTC; cdr3_aa: CASSHAVQGNYGYTF
d_call: TRBD1; cdr3_length: 16; v_call: TRBV11-2; j_call: TRBJ2-7; clone_size: many; cdr3_nt: TGTGCCAGCAGCTTAGAGAGGCAGGGGGCCTCCTACGAGCAGTACTTC; cdr3_aa: CASSLERQGASYEQYF
d_call: NA; cdr3_length: 14; v_call: TRBV20-1; j_call: TRBJ2-1; clone_size: many; cdr3_nt: TGCAGTGCTAGAGATCCCCTAAGGTGGGATGAGCAGTTCTTC; cdr3_aa: CSARDPLRWDEQFF
d_call: TRBD2; cdr3_length: 16; v_call: TRBV20-1; j_call: TRBJ2-3; clone_size: many; cdr3_nt: TGCAGTGCCACCACCCCCACTAGCGCCTCCACAGATACGCAGTATTTT; cdr3_aa: CSATTPTSASTDTQYF
d_call: NA; cdr3_length: 12; v_call: TRBV6-1; j_call: TRBJ2-3; clone_size: NA; cdr3_nt: TGTCAGGTTAGAGGACTTGCAGATACGCAGTATTTT; cdr3_aa: CQVRGLADTQYF
d_call: TRBD1; cdr3_length: 16; v_call: TRBV6-1; j_call: TRBJ2-1; clone_size: many; cdr3_nt: TGTGCCAGCAGTGAAGGGACAGGGGGCCCCTACAATGAGCAGTTCTTC; cdr3_aa: CASSEGTGGPYNEQFF
d_call: NA; cdr3_length: 13; v_call: TRBV7-9; j_call: TRBJ2-7; clone_size: few; cdr3_nt: TGTGCCAGCAGCTTTAACCGGTCCCACGAGCAGTACTTC; cdr3_aa: CASSFNRSHEQYF
d_call: TRBD2; cdr3_length: 12; v_call: TRBV28; j_call: TRBJ2-7; clone_size: many; cdr3_nt: TGTAAGGTAGGCGGCGGGGGCTACGAGCAGTACTTC; cdr3_aa: CKVGGGGYEQYF
d_call: NA; cdr3_length: 12; v_call: TRBV14; j_call: TRBJ2-1; clone_size: NA; cdr3_nt: TGTGCCAGCAGCCGAGGAAACAATGAGCAGTTCTTC; cdr3_aa: CASSRGNNEQFF
d_call: TRBD1; cdr3_length: 15; v_call: TRBV11-2; j_call: TRBJ1-4; clone_size: few; cdr3_nt: TGTGCCAGCAGCTTAGTCGGACAGGGGAATGAAAAACTGTTTTTT; cdr3_aa: CASSLVGQGNEKLFF
d_call: NA; cdr3_length: 15; v_call: TRBV6-1; j_call: TRBJ2-7; clone_size: NA; cdr3_nt: TGTGCCAGCAGTGAAGCGGGGACAAGAGCCTACGAGCAGTACTTC; cdr3_aa: CASSEAGTRAYEQYF
d_call: NA; cdr3_length: 13; v_call: TRBV5-1; j_call: TRBJ2-3; clone_size: many; cdr3_nt: TGCGCCAGCAGCGGGCCCCCCGGTGATACGCAGTATTTT; cdr3_aa: CASSGPPGDTQYF
d_call: NA; cdr3_length: 12; v_call: TRBV11-2; j_call: TRBJ2-5; clone_size: many; cdr3_nt: TGTGCCAGCAGTTCTATGAGGGAGACCCAGTACTTC; cdr3_aa: CASSSMRETQYF
d_call: NA; cdr3_length: 17; v_call: TRBV3-1; j_call: TRBJ1-4; clone_size: many; cdr3_nt: TGTGCCAGCAGCCAAGGCGGACAGACAGCAACTAATGAAAAACTGTTTTTT; cdr3_aa: CASSQGGQTATNEKLFF
d_call: NA; cdr3_length: 15; v_call: TRBV10-3; j_call: TRBJ1-2; clone_size: few; cdr3_nt: TGTGCCATCAGTGAATTTGGTGGTCTAAACTATGGCTACACCTTC; cdr3_aa: CAISEFGGLNYGYTF
d_call: NA; cdr3_length: 16; v_call: TRBV6-6; j_call: TRBJ1-1; clone_size: many; cdr3_nt: TGTGCCAGCAGTTACTCAAAAGGGATGCGGAAACCTGAAGCTTTCTTT; cdr3_aa: CASSYSKGMRKPEAFF
d_call: NA; cdr3_length: 14; v_call: TRBV20-1; j_call: TRBJ1-6; clone_size: many; cdr3_nt: TGCAGTGCTAGTGGGGGGACGGCAAATTCACCCCTCCACTTT; cdr3_aa: CSASGGTANSPLHF
d_call: TRBD1; cdr3_length: 14; v_call: TRBV29-1; j_call: TRBJ1-2; clone_size: few; cdr3_nt: TGCAGCGTTGAAGATCGGGACAGGGACGGTGGCTACACCTTC; cdr3_aa: CSVEDRDRDGGYTF
d_call: NA; cdr3_length: 13; v_call: TRBV7-9; j_call: TRBJ1-2; clone_size: few; cdr3_nt: TGTGCCAGCAGCTCGGAGTACAGGGATGGCTACACCTTC; cdr3_aa: CASSSEYRDGYTF